Described below is a single T cell receptor beta chain sequence and its context. The PCR had 60 Vbeta and 13 Jbeta primers. Sequencing was performed with immunoSEQ multiplex PCR; in TCRdb, only in-frame clones are kept and a portion is missing. Of some 130,000 clones in the sample, 60% to 85% are singletons; the top ten hold about 1.5%. The germline V gene encodes CDR1 MNHEY and CDR2 SMNVEV (reference sequence). CDR3 length equals 14 residues. V was cut by 6 bases and J by 2 bases, with 14 bases left in between. This sample stems from a study of cytomegalovirus exposure and HLA in healthy donors. This chain joins TRBV27 and TRBJ2-7; D is perhaps TRBD1 (5 bases). The sequencing input was PBMCs. The source is a woman between 18 and 29 years old in good health and CMV-seronegative. The CDR3 DNA sequence: TGTGCCAGCAGGGCAGACTTAGGGGCCTACGAGCAGTACTTC. This encodes CASRADLGAYEQYF.